These 9 T cell receptor beta chains came from one sample sequenced in a study of spatial heterogeneity in lung cancer (dated 2019 in TCRdb). Broader findings and caveats from the paper: A correlation was observed between the number of expanded intratumoral alpha and beta TCRs and the tumor nonsynonymous mutation count.

The method was 5' RACE. For sequencing, a NextSeq 500 was employed. The public sequencing data were trimmed at Q25 with fastp and processed into clonotypes with MiXCR by TCRdb, which kept only in-frame beta chains. Rows are unified per CDR3 protein, each entry keeping the most common DNA and genes. In all, the sample holds 2,500 or so distinct CDR3 sequences, and 1.4% to 1.5% of those were seen once. Roughly 10% of the sample lies in the top ten. No cognate antigen is known for these TCRs. Per the publication, the time point label means: sample taken at primary tumor resection. The specimen comprised lung tumor tissue, sampled at surgery. Receptors were obtained from a male donor with early-stage non-small cell lung cancer.

This clonotype was counted many times. This rearrangement joins TRBV6-5 to TRBJ1-2, with D maybe TRBD1 (5 bases). Germline V CDR1 and CDR2: MNHEY, SVGAGI. The CDR3 is 12 amino acids. The V end was cut by 8 bases, the J end by 4 bases, with 11 bases between. The CDR3 is CASRRDLYGYTF. DNA for the CDR3: TGTGCCAGCCGCCGGGACCTCTATGGCTACACCTTC.

This clonotype was detected ten times or more. V is TRBV27 and J is TRBJ1-6; 8 positions match TRBD1. Per the germline V gene, CDR1 is MNHEY and CDR2 is SMNVEV (reference sequence). The CDR3 totals 15 residues. The V and J ends lost 6 bases and 8 bases, in that order; junction bases with no gene match: 9. The CDR3 nucleotides read TGTGCCAGCAGCCGGCGGACAGGGCGGGATTCACCCCTCCACTTT. Amino acid sequence: CASSRRTGRDSPLHF.

This clonotype is termed medium-sized. This rearrangement joins TRBV15 to TRBJ2-5; TRBD1 agrees at 10 bases. V was pared by 5 bases and J by 1 base, with 7 bases of the junction left unmatched. This CDR3 is built from 16 residues. Germline CDR1 and CDR2: LNHNV and YYDKDF (reference sequence). The DNA for the CDR3 is TGTGCCACCAGCGGGTGGGACAGGGGACTCCAAGAGACCCAGTACTTC. Encoded protein: CATSGWDRGLQETQYF.

This chain joins TRBV5-6 and TRBJ2-5, with a possible D match to TRBD2 (5 bases). This CDR3 region has 14 residues. V was trimmed by 7 bases and J by 3 bases, leaving 16 bases between them. The germline CDR1 and CDR2 sequences are SGHDT and YYEEEE. Here the CDR3 DNA reads TGTGCCAGCCAACTAGGTGGAGGAAAAGAGACCCAGTACTTC. Encoded protein: CASQLGGGKETQYF.

This clonotype is large in the sample. The CDR3 DNA sequence: TGCAGTGCTCAAGGACTAGCGACGTACAATGAGCAGTTCTTC. It translates to CSAQGLATYNEQFF. This chain links TRBV20-1 with TRBJ2-1; 9 nucleotides agree with TRBD2. V lost 5 bases to trimming and J lost 4 bases; unmatched junction nucleotides: 6. CDR1 is DFQATT, CDR2 SNEGSKA, per germline (reference sequence). The CDR3 runs 14 residues.

This clonotype counts as medium-sized. The genes are TRBV19 and TRBJ1-5; the match to TRBD1 covers 8 bases. Per the germline V gene, CDR1 is LNHDA and CDR2 is SQIVND (reference sequence). The junction had 4 bases not matched to a gene; V was cut back by 3 bases and J by 6 bases. This CDR3 has 14 residues. For the CDR3, the DNA is TGTGCCAGTAGTATTGGACAGGGCGCTCAGCCCCAGCATTTT. As protein: CASSIGQGAQPQHF.

By sample fraction, this clonotype is medium-sized. The chain uses TRBV20-1 and TRBJ1-5; D gene ambiguous. Germline V gives CDR1 DFQATT, CDR2 SNEGSKA (reference sequence). V lost 1 base, J lost 4 bases, and 5 bases lay in between. The CDR3 contains 12 residues. CDR3 sequence reads: CSARGGNQPQHF. The CDR3 DNA reads TGCAGTGCTAGAGGCGGAAATCAGCCCCAGCATTTT.

Within the sample, this clonotype is medium-sized. The J gene is TRBJ2-5, the V gene TRBV20-1; 8 bases line up with TRBD1. The CDR3 extends over 12 amino acids. V lost 6 bases and J lost 5; bases outside the gene matches: 5. Germline-derived CDR1 and CDR2 are DFQATT and SNEGSKA (reference sequence). The CDR3 bases are TGCAGTGCACGGACAGGGCAGGAGACCCAGTACTTC. It codes for CSARTGQETQYF.

This clonotype ranks as medium-sized. The V call is TRBV19, the J call TRBJ2-1, with 7 bases fitting TRBD1. Germline V gene sequence: CDR1 LNHDA, CDR2 SQIVND (reference sequence). Trimming cost V 6 bases and J 4 bases; bases outside gene matches: 9. The CDR3 is 15 amino acids. The CDR3 bases are TGTGCCAGTAGCGCAGGGGGAGTCTGGTACAATGAGCAGTTCTTC. Its protein product is CASSAGGVWYNEQFF.